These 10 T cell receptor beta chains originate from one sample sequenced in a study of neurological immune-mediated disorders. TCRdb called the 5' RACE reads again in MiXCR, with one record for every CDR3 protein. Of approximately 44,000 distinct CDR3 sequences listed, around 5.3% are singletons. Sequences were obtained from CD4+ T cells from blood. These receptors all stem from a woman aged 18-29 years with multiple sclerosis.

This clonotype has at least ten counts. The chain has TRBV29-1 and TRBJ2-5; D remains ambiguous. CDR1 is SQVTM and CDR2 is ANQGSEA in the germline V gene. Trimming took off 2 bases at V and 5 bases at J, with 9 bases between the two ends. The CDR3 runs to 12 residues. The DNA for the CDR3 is TGCAGCGTTGAACCCGGGCTGGAGACCCAGTACTTC. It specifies CSVEPGLETQYF.

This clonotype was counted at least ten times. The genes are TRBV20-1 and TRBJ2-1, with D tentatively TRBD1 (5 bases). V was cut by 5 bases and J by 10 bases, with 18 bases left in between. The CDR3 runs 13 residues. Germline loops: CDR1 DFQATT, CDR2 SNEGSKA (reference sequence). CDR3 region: CSAFTGLFWEQFF. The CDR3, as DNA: TGCAGTGCTTTCACAGGATTGTTCTGGGAGCAGTTCTTC.

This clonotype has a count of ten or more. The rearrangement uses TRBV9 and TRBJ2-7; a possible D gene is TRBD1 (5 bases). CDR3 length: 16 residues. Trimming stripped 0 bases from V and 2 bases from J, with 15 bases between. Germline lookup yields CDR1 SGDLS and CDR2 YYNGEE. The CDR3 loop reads CASSVGPLAGTYEQYF. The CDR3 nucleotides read TGTGCCAGCAGCGTAGGCCCTCTGGCAGGGACCTACGAGCAGTACTTC.

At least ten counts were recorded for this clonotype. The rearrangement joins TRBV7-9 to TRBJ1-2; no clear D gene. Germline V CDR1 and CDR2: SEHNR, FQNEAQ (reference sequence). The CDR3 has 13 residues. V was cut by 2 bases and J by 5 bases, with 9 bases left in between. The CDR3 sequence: CASSLSVRYGYTF. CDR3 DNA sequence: TGTGCCAGCAGCTTATCAGTGCGGTATGGCTACACCTTC.

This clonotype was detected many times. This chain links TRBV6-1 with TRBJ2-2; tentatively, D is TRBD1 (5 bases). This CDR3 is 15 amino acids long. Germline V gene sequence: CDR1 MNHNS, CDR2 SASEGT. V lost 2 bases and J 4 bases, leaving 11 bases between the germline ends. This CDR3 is CASSEQGRATGELFF. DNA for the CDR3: TGTGCCAGCAGTGAACAGGGCAGGGCCACCGGGGAGCTGTTTTTT.

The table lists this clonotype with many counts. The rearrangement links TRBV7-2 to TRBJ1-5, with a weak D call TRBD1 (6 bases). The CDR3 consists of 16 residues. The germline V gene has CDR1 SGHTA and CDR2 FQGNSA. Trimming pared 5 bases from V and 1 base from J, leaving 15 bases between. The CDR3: CASSRGGGVSNQPQHF. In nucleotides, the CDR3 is TGTGCCAGCAGCCGAGGAGGGGGGGTGAGCAATCAGCCCCAGCATTTT.

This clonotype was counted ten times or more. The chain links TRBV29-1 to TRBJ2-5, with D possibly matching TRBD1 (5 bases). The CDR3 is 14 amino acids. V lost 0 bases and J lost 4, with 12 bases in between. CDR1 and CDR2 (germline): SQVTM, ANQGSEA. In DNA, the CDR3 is TGCAGCGTTGAAGATAGGGCAGGGCGAGAGACCCAGTACTTC. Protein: CSVEDRAGRETQYF.

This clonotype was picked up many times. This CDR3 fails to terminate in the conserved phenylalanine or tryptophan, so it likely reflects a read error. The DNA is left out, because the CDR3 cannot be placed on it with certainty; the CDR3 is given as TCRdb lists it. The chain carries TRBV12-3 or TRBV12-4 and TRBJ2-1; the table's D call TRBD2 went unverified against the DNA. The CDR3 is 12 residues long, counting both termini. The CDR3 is CASSFRTSDRYV.

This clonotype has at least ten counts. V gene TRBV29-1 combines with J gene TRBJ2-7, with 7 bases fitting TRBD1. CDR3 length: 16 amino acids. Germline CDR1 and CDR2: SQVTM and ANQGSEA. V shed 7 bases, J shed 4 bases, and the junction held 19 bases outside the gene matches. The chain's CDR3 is CSAVDRQGRGRYEQYF. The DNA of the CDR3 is TGCAGCGCTGTAGATCGCCAGGGCAGGGGGAGATACGAGCAGTACTTC.

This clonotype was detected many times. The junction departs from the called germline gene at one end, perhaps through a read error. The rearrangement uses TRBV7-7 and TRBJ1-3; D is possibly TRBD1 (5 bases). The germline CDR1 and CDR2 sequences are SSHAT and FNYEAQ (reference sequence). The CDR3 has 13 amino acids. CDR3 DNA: TGTGCTAGCAGTGACAGCTCTGGAAACACCATATATTTT. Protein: CASSDSSGNTIYF.